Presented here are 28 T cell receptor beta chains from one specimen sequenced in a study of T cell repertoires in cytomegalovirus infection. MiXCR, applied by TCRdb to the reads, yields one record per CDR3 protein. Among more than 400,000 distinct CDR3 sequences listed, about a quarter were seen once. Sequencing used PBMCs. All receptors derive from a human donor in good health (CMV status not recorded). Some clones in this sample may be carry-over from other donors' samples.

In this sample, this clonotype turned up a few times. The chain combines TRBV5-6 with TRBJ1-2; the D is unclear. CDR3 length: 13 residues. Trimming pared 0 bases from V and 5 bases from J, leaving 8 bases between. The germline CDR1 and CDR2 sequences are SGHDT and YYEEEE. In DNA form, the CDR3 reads TGTGCCAGCAGCTTGGACCCCTTATATGGCTACACCTTC. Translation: CASSLDPLYGYTF.

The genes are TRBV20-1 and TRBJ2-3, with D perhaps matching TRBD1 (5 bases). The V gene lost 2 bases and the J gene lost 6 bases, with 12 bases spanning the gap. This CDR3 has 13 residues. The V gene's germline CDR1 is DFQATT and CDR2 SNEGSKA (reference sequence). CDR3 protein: CSARQGLRDTQYF. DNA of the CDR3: TGCAGTGCTAGACAGGGCCTGCGGGATACGCAGTATTTT.

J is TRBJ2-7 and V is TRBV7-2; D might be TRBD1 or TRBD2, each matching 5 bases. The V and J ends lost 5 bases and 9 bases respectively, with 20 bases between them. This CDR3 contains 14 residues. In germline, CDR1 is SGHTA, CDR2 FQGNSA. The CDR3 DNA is TGTGCCAGCAGCCTAGGGGCTCAAACCGGGGTGCAGTACTTC. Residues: CASSLGAQTGVQYF. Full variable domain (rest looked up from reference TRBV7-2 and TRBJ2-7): GAGVSQSPSNKVTEKGKDVELRCDPISGHTALYWYRQSLGQGLEFLIYFQGNSAPDKSGLPSDRFSAERTGGSVSTLTIQRTQQEDSAVYLCASSLGAQTGVQYFGPGTRLTVT.

CDR3 sequence: CSCKQGPGYEQYF. CDR3 in DNA: TGCAGCTGCAAGCAGGGTCCCGGATACGAGCAGTACTTC. The chain couples TRBV29-1 to TRBJ2-7, with a tentative D call TRBD1 (5 bases). Per the germline V gene, CDR1 is SQVTM and CDR2 is ANQGSEA. CDR3 size: 13 residues. Trimming took off 8 bases at V and 4 bases at J, with 18 bases between the two ends.

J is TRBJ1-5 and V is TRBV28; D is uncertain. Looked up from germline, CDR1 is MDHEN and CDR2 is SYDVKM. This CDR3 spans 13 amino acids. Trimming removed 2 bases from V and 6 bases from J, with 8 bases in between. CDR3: CASSLGKSQPQHF. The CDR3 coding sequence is TGTGCCAGCAGTTTAGGAAAGAGTCAGCCCCAGCATTTT.

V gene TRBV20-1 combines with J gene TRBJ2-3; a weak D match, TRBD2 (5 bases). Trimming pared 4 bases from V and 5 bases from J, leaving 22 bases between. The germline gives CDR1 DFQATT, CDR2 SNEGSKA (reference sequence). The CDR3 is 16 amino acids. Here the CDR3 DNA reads TGCAGTGCTACCCTGGTAGGCGGGCGAAGTGGAGATACGCAGTATTTT. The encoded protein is CSATLVGGRSGDTQYF.

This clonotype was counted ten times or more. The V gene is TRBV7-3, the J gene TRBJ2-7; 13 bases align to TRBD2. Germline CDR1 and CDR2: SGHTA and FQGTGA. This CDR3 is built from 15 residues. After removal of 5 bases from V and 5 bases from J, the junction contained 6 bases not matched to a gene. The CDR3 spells CASSPKGLAGDEQYF. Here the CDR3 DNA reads TGTGCCAGCAGCCCGAAAGGACTAGCGGGAGACGAGCAGTACTTC. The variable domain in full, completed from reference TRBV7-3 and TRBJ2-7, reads GAGVSQTPSNKVTEKGKYVELRCDPISGHTALYWYRQSLGQGPEFLIYFQGTGAADDSGLPNDRFFAVRPEGSVSTLKIQRTERGDSAVYLCASSPKGLAGDEQYFGPGTRLTVT.

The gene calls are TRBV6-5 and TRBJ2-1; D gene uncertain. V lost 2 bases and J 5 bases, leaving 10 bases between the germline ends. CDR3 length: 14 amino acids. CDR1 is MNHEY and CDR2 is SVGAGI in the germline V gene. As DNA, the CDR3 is TGTGCCAGCAGTTACCCCTTTGCGAACAATGAGCAGTTCTTC. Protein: CASSYPFANNEQFF.

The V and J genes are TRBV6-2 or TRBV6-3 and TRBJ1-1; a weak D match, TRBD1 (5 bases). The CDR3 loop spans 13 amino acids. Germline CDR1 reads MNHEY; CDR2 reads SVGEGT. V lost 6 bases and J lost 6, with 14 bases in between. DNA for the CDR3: TGTGCCAGCAGAAGACAGACCTCCGCTGAAGCTTTCTTT. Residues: CASRRQTSAEAFF.

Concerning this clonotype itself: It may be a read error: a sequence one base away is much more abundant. The CDR3 DNA sequence: TGTGCCAGCAGCTTATTTAAGGGCTATGGCTACACCTTC. Translation: CASSLFKGYGYTF. V is TRBV11-3 and J is TRBJ1-2; no clear D. V was cut by 2 bases and J by 4 bases, with 8 bases left in between. This CDR3 has 13 residues. Looked up from germline, CDR1 is SGHNT and CDR2 is YENEEA.

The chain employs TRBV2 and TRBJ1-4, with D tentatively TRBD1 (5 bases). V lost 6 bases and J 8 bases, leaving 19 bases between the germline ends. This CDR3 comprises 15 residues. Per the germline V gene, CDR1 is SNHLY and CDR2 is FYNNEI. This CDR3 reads CASRPSRGRLEKLFF. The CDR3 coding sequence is TGTGCCAGCAGGCCCTCACGGGGACGGTTGGAAAAACTGTTTTTT. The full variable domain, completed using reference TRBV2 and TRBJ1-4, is EPEVTQTPSHQVTQMGQEVILRCVPISNHLYFYWYRQILGQKVEFLVSFYNNEISEKSEIFDDQFSVERPDGSNFTLKIRSTKLEDSAMYFCASRPSRGRLEKLFFGSGTQLSVL.

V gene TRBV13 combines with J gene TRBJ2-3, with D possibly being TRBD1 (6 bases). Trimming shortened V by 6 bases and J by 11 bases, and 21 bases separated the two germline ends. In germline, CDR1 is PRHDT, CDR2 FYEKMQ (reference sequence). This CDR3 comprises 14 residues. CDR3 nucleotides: TGTGCCAGCAGTCCTACCGGGACACGGGGTTTGCAGTATTTT. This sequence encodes CASSPTGTRGLQYF.

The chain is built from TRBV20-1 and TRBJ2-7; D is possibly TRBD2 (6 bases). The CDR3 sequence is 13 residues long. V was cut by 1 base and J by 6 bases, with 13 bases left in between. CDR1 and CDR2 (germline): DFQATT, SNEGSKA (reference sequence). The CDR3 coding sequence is TGCAGTGCTAGAGCCGTTGCGGGGCTCGAGCAGTACTTC. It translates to CSARAVAGLEQYF.

CDR3 in DNA: TGTGCCAGCAGCTTCGGGACAGGGGTTGACACTGAAGCTTTCTTT. Its translation: CASSFGTGVDTEAFF. The V and J genes are TRBV7-9 and TRBJ1-1; 10 bases fit TRBD1. The junction had 4 bases not matched to a gene; V was cut back by 3 bases and J by 3 bases. Germline CDR1 reads SEHNR; CDR2 reads FQNEAQ (reference sequence). The CDR3 runs 15 residues. The complete variable domain, with remaining parts taken from reference TRBV7-9 and TRBJ1-1, reads DTGVSQNPRHKITKRGQNVTFRCDPISEHNRLYWYRQTLGQGPEFLTYFQNEAQLEKSRLLSDRFSAERPKGSFSTLEIQRTEQGDSAMYLCASSFGTGVDTEAFFGQGTRLTVV.

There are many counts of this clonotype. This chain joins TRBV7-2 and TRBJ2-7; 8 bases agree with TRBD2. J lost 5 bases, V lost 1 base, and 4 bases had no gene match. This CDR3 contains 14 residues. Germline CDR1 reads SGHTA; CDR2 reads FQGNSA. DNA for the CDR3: TGTGCCAGCAGCTTAGGAACTAGCGGTGACGAGCAGTACGTC. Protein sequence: CASSLGTSGDEQYV.

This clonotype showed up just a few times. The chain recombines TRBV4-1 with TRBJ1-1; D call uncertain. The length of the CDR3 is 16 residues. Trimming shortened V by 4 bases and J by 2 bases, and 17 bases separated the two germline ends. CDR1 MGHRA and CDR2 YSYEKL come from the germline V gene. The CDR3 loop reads CASSPGSQPQNTEAFF. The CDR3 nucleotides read TGCGCCAGCAGCCCCGGGAGCCAGCCTCAAAACACTGAAGCTTTCTTT.

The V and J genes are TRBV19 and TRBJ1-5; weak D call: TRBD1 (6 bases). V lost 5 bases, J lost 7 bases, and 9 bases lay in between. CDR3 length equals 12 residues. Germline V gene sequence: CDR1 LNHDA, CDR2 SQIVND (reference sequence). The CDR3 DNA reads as TGTGCCAGTAGTCCTAGGGGGCAGCCCCAGCATTTT. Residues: CASSPRGQPQHF. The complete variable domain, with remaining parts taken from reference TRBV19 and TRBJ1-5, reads DGGITQSPKYLFRKEGQNVTLSCEQNLNHDAMYWYRQDPGQGLRLIYYSQIVNDFQKGDIAEGYSVSREKKESFPLTVTSAQKNPTAFYLCASSPRGQPQHFGDGTRLSIL.

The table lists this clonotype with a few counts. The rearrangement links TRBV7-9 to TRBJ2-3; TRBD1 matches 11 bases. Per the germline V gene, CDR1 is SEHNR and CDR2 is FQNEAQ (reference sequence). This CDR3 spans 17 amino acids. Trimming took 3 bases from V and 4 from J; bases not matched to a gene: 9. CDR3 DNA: TGTGCCAGCAGCTTTCCGGGACAGGGGGTCATTCCAGATACGCAGTATTTT. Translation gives CASSFPGQGVIPDTQYF.

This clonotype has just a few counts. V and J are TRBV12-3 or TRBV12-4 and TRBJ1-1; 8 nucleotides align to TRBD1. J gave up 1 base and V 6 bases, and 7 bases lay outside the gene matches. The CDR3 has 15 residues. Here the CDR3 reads CASSTGGPGNTEAFF. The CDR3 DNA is TGTGCCAGCAGCACAGGGGGACCCGGGAACACTGAAGCTTTCTTT.

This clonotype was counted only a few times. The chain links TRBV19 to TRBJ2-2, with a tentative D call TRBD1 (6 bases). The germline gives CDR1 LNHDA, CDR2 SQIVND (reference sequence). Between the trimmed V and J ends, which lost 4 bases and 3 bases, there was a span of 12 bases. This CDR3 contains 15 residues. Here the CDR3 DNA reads TGTGCCAGTAGTAGCACCCCAGGGGACACCGGGGAGCTGTTTTTT. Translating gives CASSSTPGDTGELFF.

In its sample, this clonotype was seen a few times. CDR3: CASSREGSPLHF. In nucleotides, the CDR3 is TGTGCCAGCTCTCGGGAAGGTTCACCCCTCCACTTT. The V gene is TRBV2, the J gene TRBJ1-6, with D uncertain. The ends were cut back, 8 bases at V and 9 bases at J, with 11 bases in the middle. Germline V lookup: CDR1 SNHLY, CDR2 FYNNEI. This CDR3 spans 12 amino acids.

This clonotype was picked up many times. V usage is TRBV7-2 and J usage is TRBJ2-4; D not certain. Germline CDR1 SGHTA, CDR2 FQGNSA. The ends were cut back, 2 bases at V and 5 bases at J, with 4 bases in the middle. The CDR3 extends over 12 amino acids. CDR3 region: CASSLLQNIQYF. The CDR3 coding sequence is TGTGCCAGCAGCTTATTGCAAAACATTCAGTACTTC.

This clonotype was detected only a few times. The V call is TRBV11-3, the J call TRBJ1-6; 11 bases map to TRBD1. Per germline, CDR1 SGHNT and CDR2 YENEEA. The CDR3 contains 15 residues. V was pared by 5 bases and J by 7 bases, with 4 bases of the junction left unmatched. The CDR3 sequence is CASSTRDRGNSPLHF. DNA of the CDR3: TGTGCCAGCAGCACCCGGGACAGGGGGAATTCACCCCTCCACTTT.

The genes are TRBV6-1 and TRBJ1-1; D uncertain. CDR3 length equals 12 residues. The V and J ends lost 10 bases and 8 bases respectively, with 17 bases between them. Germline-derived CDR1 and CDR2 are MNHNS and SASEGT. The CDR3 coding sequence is TGTGCCACCGCGGAATGGGCGCGCGAAGCTTTCTTT. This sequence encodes CATAEWAREAFF.

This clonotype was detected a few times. The CDR3 sequence is CASSLILNRDSFEAFF. For the CDR3, the DNA is TGTGCCAGCAGCTTAATACTGAACAGGGATTCATTTGAAGCTTTCTTT. The V call is TRBV7-9, the J call TRBJ1-1; D might be TRBD1 (6 bases). Germline CDR1 is SEHNR and CDR2 is FQNEAQ (reference sequence). This CDR3 spans 16 amino acids. Trimming removed 2 bases from V and 7 bases from J, with 20 bases in between.

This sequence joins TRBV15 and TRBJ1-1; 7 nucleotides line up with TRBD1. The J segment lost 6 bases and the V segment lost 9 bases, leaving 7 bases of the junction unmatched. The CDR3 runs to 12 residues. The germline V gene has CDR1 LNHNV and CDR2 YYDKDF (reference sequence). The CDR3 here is CATSTGAPEAFF. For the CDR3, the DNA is TGTGCCACGAGTACAGGGGCCCCTGAAGCTTTCTTT.

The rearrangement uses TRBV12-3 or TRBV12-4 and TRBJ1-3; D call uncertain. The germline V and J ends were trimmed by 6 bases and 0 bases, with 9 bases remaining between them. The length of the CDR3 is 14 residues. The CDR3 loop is CASSRRTSGNTIYF. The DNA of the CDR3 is TGTGCCAGCAGCCGACGGACCTCTGGAAACACCATATATTTT.

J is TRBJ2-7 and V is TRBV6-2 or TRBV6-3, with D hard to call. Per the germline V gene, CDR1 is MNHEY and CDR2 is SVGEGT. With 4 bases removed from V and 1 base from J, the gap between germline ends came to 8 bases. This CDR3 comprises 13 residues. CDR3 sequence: CASSFGFSYEQYV. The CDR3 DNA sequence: TGTGCCAGCAGTTTTGGGTTTTCCTACGAGCAGTACGTC.